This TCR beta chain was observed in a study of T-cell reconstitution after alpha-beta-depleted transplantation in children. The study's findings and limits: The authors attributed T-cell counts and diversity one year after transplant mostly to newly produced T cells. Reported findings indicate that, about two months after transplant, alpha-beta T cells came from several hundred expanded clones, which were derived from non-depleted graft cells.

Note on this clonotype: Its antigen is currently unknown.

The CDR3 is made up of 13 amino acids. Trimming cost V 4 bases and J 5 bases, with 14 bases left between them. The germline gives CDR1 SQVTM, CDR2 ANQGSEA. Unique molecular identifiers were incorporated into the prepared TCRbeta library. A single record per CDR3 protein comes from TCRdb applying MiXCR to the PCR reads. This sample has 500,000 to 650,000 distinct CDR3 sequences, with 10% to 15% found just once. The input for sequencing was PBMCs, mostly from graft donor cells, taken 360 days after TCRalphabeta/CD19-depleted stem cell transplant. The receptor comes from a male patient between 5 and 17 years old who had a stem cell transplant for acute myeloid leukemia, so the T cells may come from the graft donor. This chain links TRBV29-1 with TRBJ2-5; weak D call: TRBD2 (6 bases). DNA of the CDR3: TGCAGCGTTGGCTATGGACTAACGGAGACCCAGTACTTC. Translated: CSVGYGLTETQYF. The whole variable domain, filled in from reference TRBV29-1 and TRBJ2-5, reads SAVISQKPSRDICQRGTSLTIQCQVDSQVTMMFWYRQQPGQSLTLIATANQGSEATYESGFVIDKFPISRPNLTFSTLTVSNMSPEDSSIYLCSVGYGLTETQYFGPGTRLLVL.